A selection of T cell receptor beta chains follows, all from one sample in a study of T cells in localized non-small cell lung cancer. Assay: immunoSEQ multiplex PCR; the TCRdb copy retains only in-frame clones and omits some. The data contain 45,000 to 60,000 clones, roughly 75% of them singletons. This specimen was PBMCs, taken before any cancer treatment. These receptors originate from a woman aged 40-70 years with stage II lung adenocarcinoma. Both conserved end residues are part of each CDR3. A D gene is named only where the DNA matches it firmly. The size of a clone is reported for some rows only, either as once, few or many, or as a class for expanded clones.

v_gene	d_gene	j_gene	abundance	CDR3nt	CDR3aa
TRBV7-8	NA	TRBJ2-7	once	TGTGCCAGCAGCTCGGACAGCCGAGAGCAGTACTTC	CASSSDSREQYF
TRBV6-5	NA	TRBJ1-5	NA	TGTGCCAGCAGTCCCTCGGGAACAGAGGATCAGCCCCAGCATTTT	CASSPSGTEDQPQHF
TRBV5-4	NA	TRBJ2-1	NA	TGTGCCAGCAGCTTACGGGGAGAAGTTGAGCAGTTCTTC	CASSLRGEVEQFF
TRBV18	NA	TRBJ2-1	NA	TGTGCCAGCTCACTCCGGACAGGGAGGGATGAGCAGTTCTTC	CASSLRTGRDEQFF
TRBV9	NA	TRBJ2-7	NA	TGTGCCAGCAGCGTAGGGAATGATAGGCTACAGTACTTC	CASSVGNDRLQYF
TRBV30	NA	TRBJ1-4	NA	TGTGCCTGGAGTGACGGTAACCGGTCGGGGGAAAAACTGTTTTTT	CAWSDGNRSGEKLFF
TRBV4-3	NA	TRBJ1-6	NA	TGCGCCAGCAGCCAAGATGCGTCCTCCTATAATTCACCCCTCCACTTT	CASSQDASSYNSPLHF
TRBV27	TRBD1	TRBJ2-7	NA	TGTGCCAGCAGCAACGCATGGACAGGGGGCTACGAGCAGTACTTC	CASSNAWTGGYEQYF
TRBV6-5	NA	TRBJ1-2	NA	TGTGCCAGCATGGGGAGACGGAACTATGGCTACACCTTC	CASMGRRNYGYTF
TRBV7-2	NA	TRBJ2-1	NA	TGTGCCAGCAGCCGAGACTCGCACAATGAGCAGTTCTTC	CASSRDSHNEQFF
TRBV27	NA	TRBJ2-1	few	TGTGCCAGCAGTGCCCCTTCCGACAGACGAGATGAGCAGTTCTTC	CASSAPSDRRDEQFF
TRBV11-2	NA	TRBJ2-5	NA	TGTGCCAGCAGCTTACTAGCCCCGGGCGTTGGGGAGACCCAGTACTTC	CASSLLAPGVGETQYF
TRBV5-1	NA	TRBJ1-1	NA	TGCGCCAGCAGCGGGACGGGGTGGGACACTGAAGCTTTCTTT	CASSGTGWDTEAFF
TRBV5-8	TRBD1	TRBJ1-4	NA	TGTGCCAGCAGCCGGCTTTTCGGGACAGGGGATGAAAAACTGTTTTTT	CASSRLFGTGDEKLFF
TRBV18	NA	TRBJ1-5	NA	TGTGCCAGCTCTCCGGACAGTAGCGGCCGGCCCCAGCATTTT	CASSPDSSGRPQHF
TRBV7-3	TRBD1	TRBJ1-1	once	TGTGCCAGCAGTTCGGGACAGGGGTCCACTGAAGCTTTCTTT	CASSSGQGSTEAFF
TRBV4-3	TRBD1	TRBJ1-6	once	TGCGCCAGCAGCCAACAGGGGGTCTCACCCCTCCACTTT	CASSQQGVSPLHF
TRBV6-1	TRBD2	TRBJ2-5	NA	TGTGCCAGCAGTGGAGGACTAGCGGGCTTATACCAAGAGACCCAGTACTTC	CASSGGLAGLYQETQYF
TRBV19	NA	TRBJ2-5	NA	TGTGCCACTTCTCAGGGAACGAGCGGGGAGACCCAGTACTTC	CATSQGTSGETQYF
TRBV10-3	TRBD2	TRBJ2-1	NA	TGTGCCATACATAGCGGGGTCCACCATGAGCAGTTCTTC	CAIHSGVHHEQFF
TRBV6-5	TRBD1	TRBJ1-4	NA	TGTGCCAGCAGTTACTCGGGGACAGGGGGAGAAAAACTGTTTTTT	CASSYSGTGGEKLFF
TRBV30	NA	TRBJ1-2	NA	TGTGCCTGGAGGGGGGCCCTTGGAGCCTATGGCTACACCTTC	CAWRGALGAYGYTF